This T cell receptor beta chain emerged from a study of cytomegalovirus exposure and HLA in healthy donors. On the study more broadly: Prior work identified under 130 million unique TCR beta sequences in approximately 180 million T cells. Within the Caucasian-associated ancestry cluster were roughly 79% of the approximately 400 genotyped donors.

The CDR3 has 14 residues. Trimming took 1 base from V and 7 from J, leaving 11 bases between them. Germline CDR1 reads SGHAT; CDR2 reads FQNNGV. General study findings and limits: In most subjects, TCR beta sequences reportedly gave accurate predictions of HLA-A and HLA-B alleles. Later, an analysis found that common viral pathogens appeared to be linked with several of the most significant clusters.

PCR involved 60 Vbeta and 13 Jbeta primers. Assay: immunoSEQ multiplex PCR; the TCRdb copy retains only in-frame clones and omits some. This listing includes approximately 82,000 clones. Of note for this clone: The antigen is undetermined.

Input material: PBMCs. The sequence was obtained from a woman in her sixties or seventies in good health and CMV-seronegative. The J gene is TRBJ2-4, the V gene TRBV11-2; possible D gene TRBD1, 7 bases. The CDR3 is CASSLGGDSNIQYF. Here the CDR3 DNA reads TGTGCCAGCAGCTTAGGCGGGGACAGCAACATTCAGTACTTC.